The sequence of this T cell receptor beta chain was determined in a study of T cell changes during pregnancy in multiple sclerosis. Measured with immunoSEQ multiplex PCR; TCRdb has only the in-frame clones, and not every one. Among roughly 56,000 clones listed, more than 80% were seen once. Germline trimming cut 0 bases from V and 7 bases from J; bases unmatched to any gene: 8. This CDR3 spans 15 amino acids. In germline, CDR1 is SGHTA, CDR2 FQGTGA. This TCR derives from a female donor in good health, enrolled as a control in a pregnancy study. This chain connects TRBV7-3 to TRBJ1-1; 7 bases agree with TRBD1. The sequenced sample was CD4+ T cells from peripheral blood mononuclear cells, obtained after pregnancy. CDR3 coding DNA: TGTGCCAGCAGCTTAACTACTGACAGGGTTGGTGAAGCTTTCTTT. Translating it yields CASSLTTDRVGEAFF.